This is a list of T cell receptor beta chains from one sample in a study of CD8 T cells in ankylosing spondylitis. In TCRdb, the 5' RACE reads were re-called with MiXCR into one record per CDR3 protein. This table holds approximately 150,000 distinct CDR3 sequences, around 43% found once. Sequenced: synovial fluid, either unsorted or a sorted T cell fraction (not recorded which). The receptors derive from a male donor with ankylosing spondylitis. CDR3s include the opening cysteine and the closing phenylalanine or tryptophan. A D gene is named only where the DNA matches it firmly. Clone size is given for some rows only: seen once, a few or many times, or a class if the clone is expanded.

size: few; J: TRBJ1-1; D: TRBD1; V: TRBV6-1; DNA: TGTGCCAGCAGTGAACCGTCGACAGGGTATGGGGACACTGAAGCTTTCTTT; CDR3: CASSEPSTGYGDTEAFF
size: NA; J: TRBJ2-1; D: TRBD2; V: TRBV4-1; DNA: TGCGCCAGCAGCCGAAAAAGACTGCGGTACGGGACTAGCGACTCCTACAATGAGCAGTTCTTC; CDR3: CASSRKRLRYGTSDSYNEQFF
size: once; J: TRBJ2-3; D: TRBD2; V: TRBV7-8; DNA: TGTGCCAGCAGCTTAATCCCGGGCCGGGAGGGTACAGATACGCAGTATTTT; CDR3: CASSLIPGREGTDTQYF
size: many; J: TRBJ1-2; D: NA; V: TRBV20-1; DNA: TGCAGTGCTAGAGAAGGACTGCAATCCTATGGCTACACCTTC; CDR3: CSAREGLQSYGYTF
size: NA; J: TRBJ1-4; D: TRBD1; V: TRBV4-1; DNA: TGCGCCAGCAGCCAAGGTTGTGGACAGGGCTGTTTCCCAACTAATGAAAAACTGTTTTTT; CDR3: CASSQGCGQGCFPTNEKLFF
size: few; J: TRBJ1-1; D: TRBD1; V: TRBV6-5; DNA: TGTGCCAGCAGTCACGACAGGGGCACTGAAGCTTTCTTT; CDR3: CASSHDRGTEAFF
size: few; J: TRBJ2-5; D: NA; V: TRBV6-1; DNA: TGTGCCAGCTCACAGGGAGGCTACCCCGCCCAGGAGACCCAGTACTTC; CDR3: CASSQGGYPAQETQYF
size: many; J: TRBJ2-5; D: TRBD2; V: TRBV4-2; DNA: TGTGCCAGCAGCCATCTGATAGCGGGAGGGCCAGGAGGGACCCAGTACTTC; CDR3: CASSHLIAGGPGGTQYF
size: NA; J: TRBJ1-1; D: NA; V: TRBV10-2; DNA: TGCGCCAGCATTTATTGGGTAGGCTCCGGGGTTCCCACTGAAGCTTTCTTT; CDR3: CASIYWVGSGVPTEAFF
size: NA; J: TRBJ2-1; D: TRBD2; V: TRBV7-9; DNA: TGTGCCAGCAGCCCTAACGCTAGCGGGGGGGCCAATGAGCAGTTCTTC; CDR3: CASSPNASGGANEQFF
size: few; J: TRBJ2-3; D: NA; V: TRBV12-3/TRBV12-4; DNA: TGTGCCAGCAGCCCTGTCCGGGATACGCAGTATTTT; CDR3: CASSPVRDTQYF
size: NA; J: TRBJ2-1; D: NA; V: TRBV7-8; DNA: TGTGCCAGCAGCTATCAAAGATTGGGCAATGAGCAGTTCTTC; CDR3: CASSYQRLGNEQFF
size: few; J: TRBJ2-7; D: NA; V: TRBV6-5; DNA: TGTGCCAGCAGATTCTCCGAGGACAGTTTTACCCACTACGAGCAGTACTTC; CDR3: CASRFSEDSFTHYEQYF
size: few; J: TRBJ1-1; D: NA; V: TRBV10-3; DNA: TGTGCCATCAGTGAGGTGTGGTGGGGGGCCGCTTTCTTT; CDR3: CAISEVWWGAAFF
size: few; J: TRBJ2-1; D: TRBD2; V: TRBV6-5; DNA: TGTGCCAGCAGTTCTCCGGGACTAGCGGTCAGCAACCGAGGCAATGAGCAGTTCTTC; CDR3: CASSSPGLAVSNRGNEQFF
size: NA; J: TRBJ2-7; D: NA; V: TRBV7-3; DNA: TGTGCCAGCAGCCTTGACGCTAGCCACGAGCAGTACTTC; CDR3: CASSLDASHEQYF
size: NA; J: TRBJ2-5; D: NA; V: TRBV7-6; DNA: TGTGCCAGCAGCTTTTTGTTAGAGACCCAGTACTTC; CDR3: CASSFLLETQYF
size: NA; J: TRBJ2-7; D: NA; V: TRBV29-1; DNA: TGCAGCGTTGAAGGGGACTCGAGGGGCGAGCAGTACTTC; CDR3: CSVEGDSRGEQYF
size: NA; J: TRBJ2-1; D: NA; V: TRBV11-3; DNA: TGTGCCAGCAGCTTACTTGAGACGGCGGTTCGGTTCTTC; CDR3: CASSLLETAVRFF
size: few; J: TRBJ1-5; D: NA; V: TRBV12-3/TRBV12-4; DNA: TGTGCCAGCAGTTTTTATAGCAATCAGCCCCAGCATTTT; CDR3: CASSFYSNQPQHF
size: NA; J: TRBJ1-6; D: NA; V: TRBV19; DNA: TGTGCCAGTAGTATAGTTCCGGCGCTCTATAATTCACCCCTCCACTTT; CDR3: CASSIVPALYNSPLHF
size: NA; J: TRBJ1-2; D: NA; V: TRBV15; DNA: TGTGCCACCAGCTCACTAGGGGCGAGGTTCGACTATGGCTACACCTTC; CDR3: CATSSLGARFDYGYTF
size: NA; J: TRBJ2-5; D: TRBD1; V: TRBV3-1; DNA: TGTGCCAGCAGCCACCCTCGACAGGGGGGAACCCAGTACTTC; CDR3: CASSHPRQGGTQYF
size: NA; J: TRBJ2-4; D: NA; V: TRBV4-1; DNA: TGCGCCAGCAGCCATAGCCCTCGACTATATTTGGGAGTACCAGGGACCAAAAACATTCAGTACTTC; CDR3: CASSHSPRLYLGVPGTKNIQYF
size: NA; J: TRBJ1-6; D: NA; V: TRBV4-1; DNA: TGCGCCAGCAGCCAAGACGACAGAGGCCCTTCACCCCTCCACTTT; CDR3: CASSQDDRGPSPLHF
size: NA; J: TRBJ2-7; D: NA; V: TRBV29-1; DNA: TGCAGCGTTGAGGGGACCAGGGGGACTTTGGTCGTCTACGAGCAGTACTTC; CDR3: CSVEGTRGTLVVYEQYF
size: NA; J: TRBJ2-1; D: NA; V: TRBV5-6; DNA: TGTGCCAGCAGCTCCCGACTAGGCTCCTACAATGAGCAGTTCTTC; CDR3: CASSSRLGSYNEQFF
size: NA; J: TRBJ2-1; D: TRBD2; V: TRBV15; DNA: TGTGCCACCAGCCGCCCGACTAGCGGGGTATACAATGAGCAGTTCTTC; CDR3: CATSRPTSGVYNEQFF
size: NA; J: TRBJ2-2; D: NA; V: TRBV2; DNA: TGTGCCAGCATTCCGGACCGCTATAACGGGGAGCTGTTTTTT; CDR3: CASIPDRYNGELFF
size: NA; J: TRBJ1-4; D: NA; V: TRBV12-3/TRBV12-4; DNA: TGTGCCAGCAGCGAAGGGACCTTAGAGGGTAACGAAAAACTGTTTTTT; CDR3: CASSEGTLEGNEKLFF
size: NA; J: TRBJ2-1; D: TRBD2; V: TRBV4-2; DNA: TGTGCCAGCAGCCCACTCAGCGGGGACTCCTACAATGAGCAGTTCTTC; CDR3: CASSPLSGDSYNEQFF
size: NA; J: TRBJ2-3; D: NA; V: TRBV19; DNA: TGTGCCAGTAGTATCCTTTTTCCAGATACGCAGTATTTT; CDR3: CASSILFPDTQYF
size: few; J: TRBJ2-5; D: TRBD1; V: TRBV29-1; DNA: TGCAGCGTTGAAGATGGGTCCCTCTCGGCCGACAGGGGATGTTGCGAGACCCAGTACTTC; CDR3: CSVEDGSLSADRGCCETQYF
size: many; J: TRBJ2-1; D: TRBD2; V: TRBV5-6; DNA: TGTGCCAGCAGGACGGGACTAGCGGCTTACAATGAGCAGTTCTTC; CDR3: CASRTGLAAYNEQFF
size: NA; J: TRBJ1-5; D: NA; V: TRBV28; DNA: TGTGCCAGCAGTTCATGGCCGGGCAGGGATAGCAATCAGCCCCAGCATTTT; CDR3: CASSSWPGRDSNQPQHF
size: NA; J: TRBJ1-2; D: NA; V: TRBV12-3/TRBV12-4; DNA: TGTGCCATCTGTTTCGGGTTGGTAGGGGGGGCGGAACCTAACTATGGCTACACCTTC; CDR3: CAICFGLVGGAEPNYGYTF
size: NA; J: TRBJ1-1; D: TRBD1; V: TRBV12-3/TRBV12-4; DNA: TGTGCCAGCAGGACGAAGGACAGGGGGGGGAGTGAAGCTTTCTTT; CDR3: CASRTKDRGGSEAFF
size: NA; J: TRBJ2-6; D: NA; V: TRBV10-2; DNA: TGCGCCAGCAGTGAGCCAATTACCAGGGAGTACGGGGCCAACGTCCTGACTTTC; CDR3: CASSEPITREYGANVLTF
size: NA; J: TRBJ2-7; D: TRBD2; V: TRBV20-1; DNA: TGCAGTGCTAGGGCGGCGGGGGTCCCTGACGAGCAGTACTTC; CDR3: CSARAAGVPDEQYF
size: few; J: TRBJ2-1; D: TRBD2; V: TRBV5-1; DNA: TGCGCCAGCAGCGTATGGGGAGGGGAGATCTACAATGAGCAGTTCTTC; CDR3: CASSVWGGEIYNEQFF
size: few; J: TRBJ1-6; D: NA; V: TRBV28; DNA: TGTGCCAGCAGTTTACTACAGAATAATTCACCCCTCCACTTT; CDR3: CASSLLQNNSPLHF
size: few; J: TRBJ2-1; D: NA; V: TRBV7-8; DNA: TGTGCCAGCAGCTTATTGGTGGGTGAGCAGTTCTTC; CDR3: CASSLLVGEQFF
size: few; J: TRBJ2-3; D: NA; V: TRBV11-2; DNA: TGTGCCAGCAGCTTAAAGTACGGAGATACGCAGTATTTT; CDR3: CASSLKYGDTQYF
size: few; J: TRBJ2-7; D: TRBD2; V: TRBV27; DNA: TGTGCCAGCAGTCCCCTTAGCGGGGTCTCCTACGAGCAGTACTTC; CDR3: CASSPLSGVSYEQYF
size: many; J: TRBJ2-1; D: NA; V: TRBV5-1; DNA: TGCGCCAGCAGACAACTGGACTGGACAGTCAATGAGCAGTTCTTC; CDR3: CASRQLDWTVNEQFF
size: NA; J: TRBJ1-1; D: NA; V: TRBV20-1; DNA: TGCAGTGCTCACGGGGGCTCCTCCGACACTGAAGCTTTCTTT; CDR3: CSAHGGSSDTEAFF
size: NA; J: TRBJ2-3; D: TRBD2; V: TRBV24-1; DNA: TGTGCCACCCGGACTAGCGGAAACACAGATACGCAGTATTTT; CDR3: CATRTSGNTDTQYF
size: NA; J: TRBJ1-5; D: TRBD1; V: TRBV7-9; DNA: TGTGCCAGCAGCTTAGACAGGGGGACAGATCAGCCCCAGCATTTT; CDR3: CASSLDRGTDQPQHF
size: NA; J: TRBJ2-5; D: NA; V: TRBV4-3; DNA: TGCGCCAGCAGCCAGTATCAGGGGGGTCAAGAGACCCAGTACTTC; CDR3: CASSQYQGGQETQYF
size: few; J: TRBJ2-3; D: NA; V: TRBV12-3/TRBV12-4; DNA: TGTGCCAGCAGTTTTCGACGGGGCCCTAGCACAGATACGCAGTATTTT; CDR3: CASSFRRGPSTDTQYF
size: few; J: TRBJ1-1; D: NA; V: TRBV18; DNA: TGTGCCAGCTCACCCACAGGGTCTGAGACTGAAGCTTTCTTT; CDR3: CASSPTGSETEAFF